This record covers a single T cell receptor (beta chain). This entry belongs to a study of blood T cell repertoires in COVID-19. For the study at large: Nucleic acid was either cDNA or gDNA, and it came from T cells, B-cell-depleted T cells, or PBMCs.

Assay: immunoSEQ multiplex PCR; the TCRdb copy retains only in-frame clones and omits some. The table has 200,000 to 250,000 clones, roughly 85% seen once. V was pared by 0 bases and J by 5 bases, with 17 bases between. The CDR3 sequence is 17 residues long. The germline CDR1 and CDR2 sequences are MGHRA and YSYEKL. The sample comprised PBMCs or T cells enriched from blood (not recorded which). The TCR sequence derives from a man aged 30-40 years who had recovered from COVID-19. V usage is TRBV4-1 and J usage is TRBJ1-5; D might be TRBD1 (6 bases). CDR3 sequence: CASSQDLGAKSYQPQHF. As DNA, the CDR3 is TGCGCCAGCAGCCAAGATTTGGGGGCTAAGTCATATCAGCCCCAGCATTTT.